The T cell receptor beta chain described here comes from a study of blood T cell repertoires in COVID-19. The V gene's germline CDR1 is LGHDT and CDR2 YNNKEL (reference sequence). With 3 bases removed from V and 7 bases from J, the gap between germline ends came to 19 bases. The CDR3 contains 15 residues. Sequencing was performed with immunoSEQ multiplex PCR; in TCRdb, only in-frame clones are kept and a portion is missing. The data contain 30,000 to 45,000 clones, about 91% of them singletons. The source is a human donor in a cohort sampled during active COVID-19. The gene calls are TRBV3-1 (or the pseudogene TRBV3-2) and TRBJ2-7; TRBD2 might be the D (6 bases). What was sequenced was peripheral blood. CDR3 sequence: CASSQFHRTTNEQYF. CDR3 DNA sequence: TGTGCCAGCAGCCAGTTTCACAGGACTACGAATGAGCAGTACTTC.